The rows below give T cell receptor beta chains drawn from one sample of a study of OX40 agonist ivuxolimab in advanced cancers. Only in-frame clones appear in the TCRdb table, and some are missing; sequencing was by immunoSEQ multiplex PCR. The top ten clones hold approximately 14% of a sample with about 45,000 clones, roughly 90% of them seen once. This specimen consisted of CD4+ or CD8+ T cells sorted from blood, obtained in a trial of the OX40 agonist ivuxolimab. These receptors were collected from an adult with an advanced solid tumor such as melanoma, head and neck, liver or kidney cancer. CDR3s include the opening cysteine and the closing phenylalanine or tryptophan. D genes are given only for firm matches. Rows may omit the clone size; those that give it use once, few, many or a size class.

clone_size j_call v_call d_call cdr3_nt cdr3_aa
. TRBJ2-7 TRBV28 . TGTGCCAGCAGTTTAGTGATGGCTCGGCACGAGCAGTACTTC CASSLVMARHEQYF
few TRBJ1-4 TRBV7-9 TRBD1 TGTGCCAGCAGCTTCCCGGGACAGGGGTTTGAGAATGAAAAACTGTTTTTT CASSFPGQGFENEKLFF
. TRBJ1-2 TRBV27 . TGTGCCAGCAGGCCCTCGACGGAATTCTATGGCTACACCTTC CASRPSTEFYGYTF
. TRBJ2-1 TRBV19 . TGTGCCAGTAGTTGGACAGAAAACAATGAGCAGTTCTTC CASSWTENNEQFF
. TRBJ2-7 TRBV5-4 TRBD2 TGTGCCAGCAGCCCCTTCGGTAGCGGGAGCCACGAGCAGTACTTC CASSPFGSGSHEQYF
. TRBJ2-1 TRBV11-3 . TGTGCCAGCAGCTCACTATCAACGAATGAGCAGTTCTTC CASSSLSTNEQFF
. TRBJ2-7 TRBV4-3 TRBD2 TGCGCCAGCAGCCAATTTACAGCGGGATTGATCTCCTACGAGCAGTACTTC CASSQFTAGLISYEQYF
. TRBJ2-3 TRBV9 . TGTGCCAGCAGCGCGCGAGGGGGCACAGATACGCAGTATTTT CASSARGGTDTQYF
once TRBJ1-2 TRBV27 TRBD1 TGTGCCAGCAGTCGGGACAGGGGGAATCCTAACTATGGCTACACCTTC CASSRDRGNPNYGYTF
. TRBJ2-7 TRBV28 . . CASSFQMSYEQYF
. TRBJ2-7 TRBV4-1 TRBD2 TGCGCCAGCAGCCAGGGGACTAGCGGGAGGGCCGAGGAGCAGTACTTC CASSQGTSGRAEEQYF
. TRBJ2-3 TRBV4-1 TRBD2 TGCGCCAGCAGCCCGGGACTAGCGGCCCTAGATACGCAGTATTTT CASSPGLAALDTQYF
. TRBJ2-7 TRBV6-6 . TGTGCCAGCAGGGCCTGGACCGAAATTCCCCCCTACGAGCAGTACTTC CASRAWTEIPPYEQYF
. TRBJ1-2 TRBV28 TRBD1 TGTGCCAGCAGTCCGACAGGGACCTATGGCTACACCTTC CASSPTGTYGYTF
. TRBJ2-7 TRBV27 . TGTGCCAGCAGTTCGGGACCCTACGAGCAGTACTTC CASSSGPYEQYF
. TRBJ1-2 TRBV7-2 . TGTGCCAGCAGCTTCATTGGACACAACTATGGCTACACCTTC CASSFIGHNYGYTF
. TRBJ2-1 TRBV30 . TGTGCCTGGGGAGGCGGAGGGCCAAACTACAATGAGCAGTTCTTC CAWGGGGPNYNEQFF
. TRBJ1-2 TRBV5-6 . TGTGCCAGCAGCCGCCCCTTAGGAAGGGAGGGTGGCTACACCTTC CASSRPLGREGGYTF
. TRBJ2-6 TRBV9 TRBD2 TGTGCCAGCAGCCCGGAAACGGGGGGGGCTGGGGCCAACGTCCTGACTTTC CASSPETGGAGANVLTF
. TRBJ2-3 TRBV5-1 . TGCGCCAGCAGCTTGGCGGTGGGTAGCACAGATACGCAGTATTTT CASSLAVGSTDTQYF
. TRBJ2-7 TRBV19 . TGTGCCAGTAGTCCGGATAGTGCCGGCGGCTACGAGCAGTACTTC CASSPDSAGGYEQYF
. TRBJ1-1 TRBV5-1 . TGCGCCAGCAGCTTGGATTCCGGAAACACTGAAGCTTTCTTT CASSLDSGNTEAFF
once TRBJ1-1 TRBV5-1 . TGCGCCAGCACCCCGGGAGACGGAGGAACAGAAGCTTTCTTT CASTPGDGGTEAFF
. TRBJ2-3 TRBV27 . TGTGCCAGCAGTTTATTTCGAGCAGATACGCAGTATTTT CASSLFRADTQYF
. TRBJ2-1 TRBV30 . TGTGCCTGTGGCGCGGATGAGCAGTTCTTC CACGADEQFF